This is a list of T cell receptor beta chains from one sample in a study of T cell repertoires in cytomegalovirus infection. What these receptors recognize is not known. Each CDR3 protein is one row after TCRdb ran MiXCR on the reads. The sample has hundreds of thousands of distinct CDR3 sequences; 29% are singletons. The material sequenced was cultured PBMCs, taken from culture after CMV antigen stimulation. These TCRs come from a human donor in good health (CMV status not recorded). Some clones in this sample may be carry-over from other donors' samples. Each CDR3 is given with its conserved first and last residue. The D gene is left open where the match is weak. Not every row has a clone size; where given, it reads once, few, many or a size class.

clone size,J gene,D gene,V gene,CDR3 DNA,CDR3 protein
few,TRBJ2-3,TRBD2,TRBV2,TGTGCCAGCAGGCGACTAGCGGTTAGCACAGATACGCAGTATTTT,CASRRLAVSTDTQYF
.,TRBJ2-5,.,TRBV5-4,TGTGCCAGCAGCTTCGGAAGGGAGACCCAGTACTTC,CASSFGRETQYF
few,TRBJ2-7,.,TRBV18,TGTGCCAGCTCACCTGACTCCCTCTCCTACGAGCAGTACTTC,CASSPDSLSYEQYF
.,TRBJ1-1,TRBD1,TRBV4-1,TGCGCCAGCAGCCAAGAAGACAGGGCGTTCACTGAAGCTTTCTTT,CASSQEDRAFTEAFF
many,TRBJ2-7,.,TRBV7-2,TGTGCCAGCAGCTTAGATGTACTATCAACCTACGAGCAGTACTTC,CASSLDVLSTYEQYF
.,TRBJ2-2,TRBD2,TRBV7-3,TGTGCCAGCAGCCGATCCTCGACTAGCGGCTTCACCGGGGAGCTGTTTTTT,CASSRSSTSGFTGELFF
.,TRBJ2-7,.,TRBV27,TGTGCCAGCAGATTATCGTGGGGTGAGCAGTACTTC,CASRLSWGEQYF
.,TRBJ1-5,.,TRBV12-3/TRBV12-4,TGTGCCAGCAGTTCGCAGGGTACTCATCAGCCCCAGCATTTT,CASSSQGTHQPQHF
.,TRBJ1-4,.,TRBV6-1,TGTGCCAGCAGTGAATTAAGAGGGGCCGAAAAACTGTTTTTT,CASSELRGAEKLFF
once,TRBJ1-2,.,TRBV20-1,TGCAGTGCTCTCGGGGCTGGCTACACCTTC,CSALGAGYTF
.,TRBJ2-3,TRBD1,TRBV11-2,TGTGCCAGCAGCTCGACGGACAGGGGAAAAGTTACGCAGTATTTT,CASSSTDRGKVTQYF
.,TRBJ1-2,.,TRBV4-1,TGCGCCAGCAGCCAAGGTTCCCAGAAGGACTATGGCTACACCTTC,CASSQGSQKDYGYTF
.,TRBJ1-2,.,TRBV7-2,TGTGCCAGCAGCTTATCCCCAGGGTCAAACTATGGCTACACCTTC,CASSLSPGSNYGYTF
.,TRBJ1-4,.,TRBV7-9,TGTGCCAGCAGCCGCTGGAGAGGATTCCAGAATGAAAAACTGTTTTTT,CASSRWRGFQNEKLFF
.,TRBJ1-2,.,TRBV14,TGTGCCAGCAGCCAAGACAGTTTGTATGGCTACACCTTC,CASSQDSLYGYTF
.,TRBJ2-3,.,TRBV6-6,TGTGCCAGCAGGCCGCAAGGGGGGGATAACAGATATACGCAGTATTTT,CASRPQGGDNRYTQYF
.,TRBJ1-6,.,TRBV7-9,TGTGCCAGCAGCCCAAGTATGTCGGGCCCGCAGCCTAAACTTAGCTCCTATAATTCACCCCTCCACTTT,CASSPSMSGPQPKLSSYNSPLHF
.,TRBJ2-2,TRBD2,TRBV19,TGTGCCAGTAGTATGTCGGGGGGGAACACCGGGGAGCTGTTTTTT,CASSMSGGNTGELFF
many,TRBJ2-6,TRBD2,TRBV7-2,TGTGCCAGCAGCTCCAAGGGGGGCGGGAGGATCGGATCGGACTCTGGGGCCAACGTCCTGACTTTC,CASSSKGGGRIGSDSGANVLTF
.,TRBJ1-4,.,TRBV12-3/TRBV12-4,TGTGCCAGCAGTCCCGATCACCCCCTGGATGAAAAACTGTTTTTT,CASSPDHPLDEKLFF
.,TRBJ2-2,.,TRBV7-2,TGTGCCAGCAGCCAGATGACTGCGAACACCGGGGAGCTGTTTTTT,CASSQMTANTGELFF
.,TRBJ1-1,.,TRBV27,TGTGCCAGCAGTTGGGCCGTGGGCACTGAAGCTTTCTTT,CASSWAVGTEAFF
many,TRBJ1-2,TRBD1,TRBV7-2,TGTGCCAGCAGCCCTACAGGGGGGGAAGGCTACACCTTC,CASSPTGGEGYTF
few,TRBJ1-1,TRBD1,TRBV12-3/TRBV12-4,TGTGCCAGCAGTTTCAACAGGGGTGAAGCTTTCTTT,CASSFNRGEAFF
.,TRBJ1-2,.,TRBV7-3,TGTGCCAGCAGCTTAACCCGTATAGGGAATGGCTACACCTTC,CASSLTRIGNGYTF
many,TRBJ1-3,.,TRBV7-8,TGTGCCAGCAGCTTAGAGTTGGGCTCTGGAAACACCATATATTTT,CASSLELGSGNTIYF
.,TRBJ2-5,.,TRBV5-6,TGTGCCAGCAGCTTGGAGGCCAGGTTGTACCAAGAGACCCAGTACTTC,CASSLEARLYQETQYF
many,TRBJ1-1,TRBD1,TRBV7-2,TGTGCCAGCAGCTTCGGGACAGGGCAATTGGGCACTGAAGCTTTCTTT,CASSFGTGQLGTEAFF
.,TRBJ2-7,TRBD1,TRBV10-1,TGCGCCAGTAAGTACAGGGGGCAGAGCTACGAGCAGTACTTC,CASKYRGQSYEQYF
.,TRBJ2-6,.,TRBV20-1,TGCAGTGCTGGAGGGGGCTTTGGGAGGGCCAACGTCCTGACTTTC,CSAGGGFGRANVLTF
.,TRBJ1-2,.,TRBV7-3,TGTGCCAGCAGCCCACGACAGGCCCCTGATGGCTACACCTTC,CASSPRQAPDGYTF
many,TRBJ1-5,.,TRBV19,TGTGCCAGTAGTATATCGGGGGGAAGAAATCAGCCCCAGCATTTT,CASSISGGRNQPQHF
.,TRBJ2-7,.,TRBV20-1,TGCAGTGCTAGAGCAGGTTACGAGCAGTACTTC,CSARAGYEQYF
few,TRBJ2-1,TRBD2,TRBV19,TGTGCCAGTAGTATACTCCCAACTAGCGGAATCCCAAGAAGGTCCTACAATGAGCAGTTCTTC,CASSILPTSGIPRRSYNEQFF
.,TRBJ1-1,.,TRBV7-6,TGTGCCAGCAGCCCCGGCGGCAAACCTGAAGCTTTCTTT,CASSPGGKPEAFF
.,TRBJ1-5,.,TRBV12-3/TRBV12-4,TGTGCCAGCAGTCGGGACCAGGGAGATCATCAGCCCCAGCATTTT,CASSRDQGDHQPQHF
.,TRBJ1-2,.,TRBV5-4,TGTGCCAGCAGCGCCGAACAGGGTCGCGGTGGCTACACCTTC,CASSAEQGRGGYTF
few,TRBJ2-2,.,TRBV29-1,TGCAGCGTTGACGGCGGTGGTACCGGGGAGCTGTTTTTT,CSVDGGGTGELFF
.,TRBJ2-1,.,TRBV14,TGTGCCAGCAGCCAATCATCCCTCTACAATGAGCAGTTCTTC,CASSQSSLYNEQFF
few,TRBJ2-3,TRBD1,TRBV11-2,TGTGCCAGCAGCTTAAGGGCACAGGGGGTCACAGATACGCAGTATTTT,CASSLRAQGVTDTQYF
.,TRBJ1-1,.,TRBV2,TGTGCCAGCAGTGCCACAATGAACACTGAAGCTTTCTTT,CASSATMNTEAFF
.,TRBJ2-7,.,TRBV7-9,TGTGCCAGCAGCATGCTGGGGTACGAGCAGTACTTC,CASSMLGYEQYF
few,TRBJ1-6,TRBD1,TRBV20-1,TGCAGTGCTAGAGATCGAGGGGGCAATTCACCCCTCCACTTT,CSARDRGGNSPLHF
.,TRBJ2-1,TRBD2,TRBV7-6,TGTGCCAGCACCGCCGGGACTATCTCCGAGGAGCAGTTCTTC,CASTAGTISEEQFF